This is a list of T cell receptor beta chains from one sample in a study of blood T cell repertoires in COVID-19. The data were produced by immunoSEQ multiplex PCR, yet TCRdb's version contains in-frame clones alone and is incomplete. Altogether 95,000 to 150,000 clones are present, around 80% being singletons, with the ten largest covering around 15%. Sequencing input: peripheral blood. The receptors derive from a man aged 55 to 70 with active or convalescent COVID-19. Both conserved end residues are part of each CDR3. The order of the fields is V gene, clone size, J gene, CDR3 length, D gene, CDR3 DNA, CDR3 protein. D genes are given only for firm matches. Clone size is stated in some rows and not others, as once, few, many or a class when expanded.

>TRBV13|-|TRBJ1-6|12|TRBD1
TGTGCCAGCAGCGAGAACAGGGGGCCCCTCCACTTT
CASSENRGPLHF
>TRBV28|-|TRBJ2-5|13|-
TGTGCCAGCAGTTTAGAGGACATGAAGACCCAGTACTTC
CASSLEDMKTQYF
>TRBV29-1|-|TRBJ2-2|14|-
TGCAGCGTTGAAGTAATGAGATCCACCGGGGAGCTGTTTTTT
CSVEVMRSTGELFF
>TRBV2|few|TRBJ2-3|14|TRBD2
TGTGCCAGCAGTGACGGCGGGAGACCAGATACGCAGTATTTT
CASSDGGRPDTQYF
>TRBV2|-|TRBJ2-3|14|-
TGTGCCAGCAGCTTATCGACTAGTTTAGATACGCAGTATTTT
CASSLSTSLDTQYF
>TRBV19|-|TRBJ1-1|15|TRBD1
TGTGCCAGTAAGGCGGGACAGCGGTTGAACACTGAAGCTTTCTTT
CASKAGQRLNTEAFF
>TRBV7-6|once|TRBJ2-1|15|-
TGTGCCAGCAGCCGGAAAGGAGGTTACTACAATGAGCAGTTCTTC
CASSRKGGYYNEQFF
>TRBV6-2/TRBV6-3|few|TRBJ1-5|15|-
TGTGCCAGCAGTTACTGGCCACCCGAGGATCAGCCCCAGCATTTT
CASSYWPPEDQPQHF
>TRBV2|once|TRBJ2-2|15|TRBD1
TGTGCCAGCAGCCGGGACAGGGAAGGAGCCGGGGAGCTGTTTTTT
CASSRDREGAGELFF
>TRBV7-8|-|TRBJ1-1|13|-
TGTGCCAGCAGCTTAGTCCAGGACACTGAAGCTTTCTTT
CASSLVQDTEAFF
>TRBV7-2|once|TRBJ2-1|13|-
TGTGCCAGCAGCTTCCAGGAAGTTGGAGAGCAGTTCTTC
CASSFQEVGEQFF
>TRBV5-4|-|TRBJ1-1|15|-
TGTGCCAGCAGCTTGGCCCGGGGGTCGAACACTGAAGCTTTCTTT
CASSLARGSNTEAFF
>TRBV5-1|few|TRBJ2-1|16|TRBD2
TGCGCCAGCAGCTTGGATCTAGCGGGAGGGCCCGATGAGCAGTTCTTC
CASSLDLAGGPDEQFF
>TRBV6-5|-|TRBJ2-7|14|-
TGTGCCAGCAGCTCCACGATGTGGACAGACGAGCAGTACTTC
CASSSTMWTDEQYF
>TRBV4-3|-|TRBJ1-2|14|-
TGCGCCAGCAGCCAAGGGACAGCAACCTATGGCTACACCTTC
CASSQGTATYGYTF
>TRBV13|few|TRBJ2-6|17|TRBD1
TGTGCCAGCAGCGAGACAGGGTTTCGCTCTGGGGCCAACGTCCTGACTTTC
CASSETGFRSGANVLTF
>TRBV19|-|TRBJ2-5|15|TRBD2
TGTGCCAGTAGTATTTTTGGAGCGGGAGAAGAGACCCAGTACTTC
CASSIFGAGEETQYF
>TRBV24-1|-|TRBJ2-3|14|-
TGTGCCACCAGTGATTTGTTAGGCACAGATACGCAGTATTTT
CATSDLLGTDTQYF
>TRBV5-4|-|TRBJ2-1|15|TRBD2
TGTGCCAGCAGCTTGGTAGCGGGAGCGAGGAATGAGCAGTTCTTC
CASSLVAGARNEQFF
>TRBV4-2|-|TRBJ1-1|16|-
TGTGCCAGCAGCCACGTGGGGACATCTTCTAACACTGAAGCTTTCTTT
CASSHVGTSSNTEAFF
>TRBV5-1|-|TRBJ2-3|16|TRBD1
TGCGCCAGCAGCTTGGGGGGACAGACTAGCACAGATACGCAGTATTTT
CASSLGGQTSTDTQYF
>TRBV5-1|-|TRBJ2-7|15|TRBD1
TGCGCCAGCAGCGACTCCGGGACAGGGACCTACGAGCAGTACTTC
CASSDSGTGTYEQYF
>TRBV12-3/TRBV12-4|-|TRBJ2-2|13|-
TGTGCCAGCAGGCGGGAGAACACCGGGGAGCTGTTTTTT
CASRRENTGELFF
>TRBV7-2|-|TRBJ2-1|14|-
TGTGCCAGCAGCGGCCCGGACTGGAACAATGAGCAGTTCTTC
CASSGPDWNNEQFF
>TRBV7-2|few|TRBJ2-6|18|-
TGTGCCAGCAGCTTAACCTCTCCGAGATATTCTGGGGCCAACGTCCTGACTTTC
CASSLTSPRYSGANVLTF
>TRBV7-9|once|TRBJ2-7|14|TRBD2
TGTGCCAGCAGCCTCCTGGCGGGGGTGGACGAGCAGTACTTC
CASSLLAGVDEQYF
>TRBV10-3|-|TRBJ2-5|13|TRBD1
TGTGCCATCAGGGGGACAGTACAAGAGACCCAGTACTTC
CAIRGTVQETQYF
>TRBV28|-|TRBJ1-5|15|TRBD1
TGTGCCAGCAGAAGCGGACAGGGGGGATATCAGCCCCAGCATTTT
CASRSGQGGYQPQHF
>TRBV5-1|-|TRBJ2-3|14|TRBD2
TGCGCCAGCAGGATAGCGGGAGTGTCAGATACGCAGTATTTT
CASRIAGVSDTQYF
>TRBV18|-|TRBJ1-5|17|-
TGTGCCAGCTCACCATCCTTTGGGGGGGGCTCGAATCAGCCCCAGCATTTT
CASSPSFGGGSNQPQHF
>TRBV3-1/TRBV3-2|-|TRBJ2-6|13|-
TGTGCCAGCACAGGGACTGGGGCCAACGTCCTGACTTTC
CASTGTGANVLTF
>TRBV7-9|few|TRBJ2-7|15|TRBD2
TGTGCCAGCAGCCTCGGGCGGGGGGCGATGTACGAGCAGTACTTC
CASSLGRGAMYEQYF
>TRBV18|few|TRBJ2-1|16|TRBD2
TGTGCCAGCTCACCACCTAGCGGGAGATTGTACAATGAGCAGTTCTTC
CASSPPSGRLYNEQFF
>TRBV11-2|-|TRBJ1-3|16|-
TGTGCCAGCAGCCCGCAGGGTGTCTTGTCTGGAAACACCATATATTTT
CASSPQGVLSGNTIYF
>TRBV7-9|-|TRBJ2-1|13|TRBD2
TGTGCCAGCAGCTGGACTAGCGCCAATGAGCAGTTCTTC
CASSWTSANEQFF
>TRBV6-1|-|TRBJ1-2|15|-
TGTGCCAGCAGTGAAATGGGGAGGGGGGGCTATGGCTACACCTTC
CASSEMGRGGYGYTF
>TRBV7-3|-|TRBJ2-5|15|TRBD1
TGTGCCAGCAGCAAAGAGGGGACAGTCGGAGAGACCCAGTACTTC
CASSKEGTVGETQYF
>TRBV9|-|TRBJ1-3|16|-
TGTGCCAGCAGCGTAGTAGACAGGTTGGATGGAAACACCATATATTTT
CASSVVDRLDGNTIYF
>TRBV7-2|-|TRBJ2-7|13|TRBD1
TGTGCCAGCAGCGCGGACAGGGGACACGAGCAGTACTTC
CASSADRGHEQYF
>TRBV19|many|TRBJ1-5|13|-
TGTGCCAGTAGTAGCGACACCTATCAGCCCCAGCATTTT
CASSSDTYQPQHF
>TRBV30|-|TRBJ1-6|13|-
TGTGCCTGGACGGCGGTTAGGAATTCACCCCTCCACTTT
CAWTAVRNSPLHF
>TRBV29-1|-|TRBJ2-7|12|TRBD1
TGCAGCGTTTCCGGGACAGGGTTAGAGCAGTACTTC
CSVSGTGLEQYF
>TRBV9|-|TRBJ2-1|16|TRBD2
TGTGCCAGCAGCGTGGGACTAGCGGAGTATTACAATGAGCAGTTCTTC
CASSVGLAEYYNEQFF
>TRBV11-3|-|TRBJ2-7|15|-
TGTGCCAGCAGCCAAGGGGGAGGGGGAACCTACGAGCAGTACTTC
CASSQGGGGTYEQYF
>TRBV29-1|once|TRBJ1-2|13|-
TGCAGCGTTGACTTCAACAACAACTATGGCTACACCTTC
CSVDFNNNYGYTF
>TRBV11-2|-|TRBJ2-5|16|TRBD2
TGTGCCAGCAGCTCCACCTCTAGCGGGTCCCAAGAGACCCAGTACTTC
CASSSTSSGSQETQYF
>TRBV28|-|TRBJ2-2|15|TRBD2
TGTGCCAGCAGCCCCCGTGGTAGCGGGACTCCTGAGCTGTTTTTT
CASSPRGSGTPELFF
>TRBV7-8|-|TRBJ2-2|16|TRBD2
TGTGCCAGCAGCTTAGAAGGCGGGAGTGACACCGGGGAGCTGTTTTTT
CASSLEGGSDTGELFF
>TRBV27|-|TRBJ1-5|14|TRBD1
TGTGCCAGCAGTGGGGGACAGTTCAATCAGCCCCAGCATTTT
CASSGGQFNQPQHF
>TRBV16|-|TRBJ2-5|14|-
TGTGCCAGCAGCCAAATGGGAGGCAGAGAGACCCAGTACTTC
CASSQMGGRETQYF
>TRBV10-3|-|TRBJ1-1|16|TRBD1
TGTGCCATCAGTAGGTCATTACAGGGGGCGCGCACTGAAGCTTTCTTT
CAISRSLQGARTEAFF
>TRBV5-6|-|TRBJ1-2|14|TRBD1
TGTGCCAGCAGCTCCGGGACAGGGGGAGACGGCTACACCTTC
CASSSGTGGDGYTF
>TRBV5-4|-|TRBJ1-5|15|TRBD1
TGTGCCAGCAGCTTGGAACCAGGGGGGAATCAGCCCCAGCATTTT
CASSLEPGGNQPQHF
>TRBV14|-|TRBJ2-2|14|-
TGTGCCAGCAGGGGCCCACTGAGCACCGGGGAGCTGTTTTTT
CASRGPLSTGELFF
>TRBV19|-|TRBJ2-7|14|TRBD2
TGTGCCAGTAGTGACGGCGCGGGAGACAACGAGCAGTACTTC
CASSDGAGDNEQYF